This T cell receptor beta chain comes out of a study of beta chain features in type 1 diabetes. Study-wide context: All of the samples together had roughly 110 million sorted cells examined. Study-wide findings and caveats: cDNA sequencing could over-represent cells with high TCR expression. Moderate yet significant TCRB CDR3 shortening was seen in Type 1 diabetes patients in all four CD4+ subsets.

Notes on this clone: No antigen is known for it.

In germline, CDR1 is DFQATT, CDR2 SNEGSKA (reference sequence). V dropped 3 bases and J dropped 7 bases, with 7 bases sitting between them. The CDR3 totals 11 residues. Donors underwent one heparinised blood draw, around 120 mL on average. All of the isolated RNA was reverse transcribed, so expressed TCRB transcripts were sequenced. TCRdb's copy holds only in-frame clones and misses some; the assay was immunoSEQ multiplex PCR. The table lists about half a million clones, 30% of them singletons. V and J are TRBV20-1 and TRBJ2-1; D gene unclear. The TCR sequence derives from a man between 18 and 29 years old in good health. The sample taken for sequencing was naive CD4+ T cells from blood. Here the CDR3 reads CSASPENEQFF. The CDR3 nucleotides are TGCAGTGCTAGTCCCGAAAATGAGCAGTTCTTC.